The entry that follows covers one TCR beta chain sequence. Its antigen is undetermined. This sample is part of a study of T cells after yellow fever vaccination. Study in general: The authors prepared low-cell-number fractions using SMART-Seq v4 Ultra Low Input.

V was cut by 4 bases and J by 6 bases, with 19 bases left in between. Germline V CDR1 and CDR2: GTSNPN, SVGIG (reference sequence). The CDR3 length is 14 residues. General study results and limits: Abundant clonotypes from the bulk population could contaminate FACS-sorted repertoires. Among primary-vaccination clones, most reappeared after the booster, at 95% to 96% for CD4 and approximately 88% for CD8.

Production of TCR cDNA was by 5'RACE template switching, which also added a universal primer site and UMIs. Each CDR3 protein is one row after TCRdb ran MiXCR on the 5' RACE reads. This sample carries 250,000 or so distinct CDR3 sequences, 6% to 7.5% of them seen once, and the ten largest clones take roughly 0.86%. V gene TRBV30 combines with J gene TRBJ2-7; maybe TRBD1 (5 bases). The TCR was taken from a man younger than 45 who received the YFV17D yellow fever vaccine. The source was CD4+ T cells sorted from PBMCs, collected 15 days after the yellow fever booster vaccination. The CDR3 DNA sequence: TGTGCCTGGATTCAACAGGCGACCCTTCTCGAGCAGTACTTC. Translation gives CAWIQQATLLEQYF.